Presented here are 32 T cell receptor beta chains from one specimen sequenced in a study of T cells in Graves' hyperthyroidism and ophthalmopathy. RNA transcripts were the template for amplifying TCR beta CDR3 regions. Researchers ran a first-round RT-PCR on the TCR CDR3 using the HTBI primer set. TCRdb ran MiXCR on the multiplex PCR reads and lists one entry per CDR3 protein. Seen here are hundreds of thousands of distinct CDR3 sequences, approximately 40% observed once, and the top ten hold approximately 8.7%. Sequenced material: blood. The receptor source for this set is a young man with Graves' hyperthyroidism.

CDR3 amino acids: CASGSETSYEQYF. The CDR3 nucleotides read TGCGCCAGCGGCTCCGAGACCTCCTACGAGCAGTACTTC. The chain combines TRBV5-1 with TRBJ2-7; D gene uncertain. In germline, CDR1 is SGHRS, CDR2 YFSETQ. Trimming left V 7 bases short and J 0 bases short, with 11 bases between. This CDR3 has 13 residues.

This clonotype was counted at least ten times. The CDR3 reads CAISEANYEQYF. The CDR3 DNA sequence: TGTGCCATCAGTGAGGCCAACTACGAGCAGTACTTC. This chain links TRBV10-3 with TRBJ2-7; D ambiguous. Germline loops: CDR1 ENHRY, CDR2 SYGVKD. This CDR3 is 12 amino acids long. Between the trimmed V and J ends, which lost 2 bases and 3 bases, there was a span of 5 bases.

The chain uses TRBV19 and TRBJ2-6; 12 bases are a match to TRBD1. Germline values: CDR1 LNHDA, CDR2 SQIVND (reference sequence). The CDR3 loop spans 20 amino acids. Trimming at V came to 4 bases and at J to 3 bases, leaving 13 bases not matched to a gene. Here the CDR3 reads CASSKSPGQGAYLGANVLTF. Written as DNA, the CDR3 is TGTGCCAGTAGTAAGTCGCCGGGACAGGGGGCTTATCTTGGGGCCAACGTCCTGACTTTC.

The rearrangement joins TRBV7-2 to TRBJ2-5, with unresolved D. Germline assignment: CDR1 SGHTA and CDR2 FQGNSA. The germline V and J ends were trimmed by 2 bases and 9 bases, with 10 bases remaining between them. The CDR3 loop spans 12 amino acids. In DNA, the CDR3 is TGTGCCAGCAGCTTATCCGGTAGGGCCCAGTACTTC. It codes for CASSLSGRAQYF. The entire variable domain, with the rest obtained from reference TRBV7-2 and TRBJ2-5, is as follows: GAGVSQSPSNKVTEKGKDVELRCDPISGHTALYWYRQSLGQGLEFLIYFQGNSAPDKSGLPSDRFSAERTGGSVSTLTIQRTQQEDSAVYLCASSLSGRAQYFGPGTRLLVL.

The chain couples TRBV24-1 to TRBJ1-1; D ambiguous. Germline V CDR1 and CDR2: KGHDR, SFDVKD. The CDR3 totals 10 residues. The V end was cut by 7 bases, the J end by 12 bases, with 11 bases between. Written as DNA, the CDR3 is TGTGCCACCAGCCGACAAGGGCCTTTCTTT. It encodes CATSRQGPFF.

The chain has TRBV11-1 and TRBJ2-5; D is possibly TRBD1 or TRBD2 (7 bases each). Germline loops: CDR1 SGHAT, CDR2 FQDESV (reference sequence). The CDR3 spans 17 residues. Deletions cut 2 bases from V and 5 bases from J, with 21 bases between. This chain's CDR3 is CASSLRRGGPIQETQYF. CDR3 nucleotides: TGTGCCAGCAGCTTACGCAGGGGGGGGCCCATCCAGGAGACCCAGTACTTC. The variable domain in full, with the rest retrieved from reference TRBV11-1 and TRBJ2-5, is EAEVAQSPRYKITEKSQAVAFWCDPISGHATLYWYRQILGQGPELLVQFQDESVVDDSQLPKDRFSAERLKGVDSTLKIQPAELGDSAMYLCASSLRRGGPIQETQYFGPGTRLLVL.

This clonotype was recorded many times. The chain couples TRBV10-3 to TRBJ2-5, with D possibly matching TRBD2 (6 bases). Germline V gene lookup returns CDR1 ENHRY and CDR2 SYGVKD. The V end lost 0 bases, the J end lost 4 bases, and 6 bases lay between the germline ends. The CDR3 is made up of 13 amino acids. The CDR3 nucleotides read TGTGCCATCAGTGAGTCGGGGGGAGAGACCCAGTACTTC. Translation gives CAISESGGETQYF.

This clonotype was seen many times. This sequence joins TRBV7-2 and TRBJ1-3; the D gene is possibly TRBD1 (5 bases). CDR1 SGHTA and CDR2 FQGNSA come from the germline V gene. Deletions cut 1 base from V and 2 bases from J, with 6 bases between. CDR3 length: 14 amino acids. The chain's CDR3 is CASSLGGAGNTIYF. CDR3 in DNA: TGTGCCAGCAGCTTAGGAGGGGCTGGAAACACCATATATTTT.

This clonotype was detected ten times or more. This chain joins TRBV5-1 and TRBJ1-2, with unresolved D. Germline CDR1 is SGHRS and CDR2 is YFSETQ. Deletions cut 0 bases from V and 8 bases from J, with 11 bases between. The length of the CDR3 is 13 residues. CDR3 amino acids: CASSLVGGRGYTF. CDR3 sequence (DNA): TGCGCCAGCAGCTTGGTCGGAGGCCGGGGCTACACCTTC.

The chain combines TRBV6-5 with TRBJ2-7, with a weak D call TRBD1 (5 bases). Trimming took off 7 bases at V and 5 bases at J, with 18 bases between the two ends. The CDR3 covers 14 residues. Germline CDR1 is MNHEY and CDR2 is SVGAGI. CDR3 protein: CASTPPGNRHEQYF. The DNA of the CDR3 is TGTGCCAGCACCCCTCCAGGGAACCGGCACGAGCAGTACTTC.

This clonotype showed up many times. The chain is built from TRBV7-2 and TRBJ1-4; D not certain. Trimming removed 4 bases from V and 7 bases from J, with 19 bases in between. This CDR3 comprises 16 residues. CDR1 and CDR2 from the germline V gene are SGHTA and FQGNSA. CDR3 sequence (DNA): TGTGCCAGCAGCTCAGGTCGGGCAGAATACTCTGAAAAACTGTTTTTT. Residues: CASSSGRAEYSEKLFF.

Turning to this clonotype: Sequence at one end of the junction differs from germline and may be a read error. This chain connects TRBV20-1 to TRBJ1-2; D is uncertain. The CDR3 is 14 amino acids. CDR1 DFQATT and CDR2 SNEGSKA come from the germline V gene (reference sequence). CDR3 in amino acids: CSAGDPSLQDGYTF. Here the CDR3 DNA reads TGCAGTGCTGGAGATCCGTCGCTCCAAGATGGCTACACCTTC.

The chain recombines TRBV6-5 with TRBJ1-2; D not resolved. The V gene lost 0 bases and the J gene lost 0 bases, with 8 bases spanning the gap. The V gene's germline CDR1 is MNHEY and CDR2 SVGAGI. This CDR3 has 15 residues. This CDR3 reads CASSYSQFPNYGYTF. In DNA form, the CDR3 reads TGTGCCAGCAGTTACTCGCAGTTTCCTAACTATGGCTACACCTTC.

This clonotype was seen at least ten times. The chain carries TRBV10-3 and TRBJ2-7; TRBD1 or TRBD2 may be the D gene (5 bases each). This CDR3 is 16 amino acids long. CDR1 ENHRY and CDR2 SYGVKD come from the germline V gene. V was trimmed by 0 bases and J by 3 bases, leaving 15 bases between them. CDR3 sequence reads: CAISESGEWDLYEQYF. CDR3 nucleotide sequence: TGTGCCATCAGTGAGTCGGGGGAATGGGATCTCTACGAGCAGTACTTC.

This clonotype has only one observation. The chain has TRBV15 and TRBJ1-2; D not resolved. V was cut by 1 base and J by 3 bases, with 9 bases left in between. CDR3 length: 14 residues. Germline CDR1 reads LNHNV; CDR2 reads YYDKDF (reference sequence). CDR3 loop: CATSRAGLYYGYTF. The CDR3 DNA reads TGTGCCACCAGCAGAGCCGGACTGTACTATGGCTACACCTTC.

The chain is built from TRBV6-1 and TRBJ2-2; D is perhaps TRBD1 (5 bases). Germline V lookup: CDR1 MNHNS, CDR2 SASEGT. V shed 5 bases and J shed 4 bases, with 17 bases lying between them. The CDR3 runs 16 residues. CDR3 region: CASSRFFQGTTGELFF. CDR3 coding DNA: TGTGCCAGCAGTCGATTTTTTCAGGGTACCACCGGGGAGCTGTTTTTT.

This clonotype was picked up one time. A much bigger clone sits one base away, suggesting this may be a read error. The CDR3 nucleotides are TGTGCCAGCAGTTTTACGATAGGGGTTTCACCCCTCCACTTT. Its translation: CASSFTIGVSPLHF. The gene calls are TRBV12-3 or TRBV12-4 and TRBJ1-6; D perhaps matches TRBD1 (5 bases). The CDR3 is made up of 14 amino acids. V lost 3 bases and J 9 bases, leaving 12 bases between the germline ends.

Concerning this clonotype itself: It may be a read error: a sequence one base away is much more abundant. No conserved phenylalanine or tryptophan ends this CDR3, so it is likely a read error. The chain uses TRBV5-1 and TRBJ1-2; 8 bases are a match to TRBD1. This CDR3 spans 13 amino acids. The V gene's germline CDR1 is SGHRS and CDR2 YFSETQ. The junction had 7 bases not matched to a gene; V was cut back by 4 bases and J by 8 bases. The CDR3 loop reads CASSLLDREGYTL. For the CDR3, the DNA is TGCGCCAGCAGCCTATTGGACAGGGAAGGCTACACCCTC.

This clonotype was recorded many times. The chain carries TRBV20-1 and TRBJ1-1; a possible D gene is TRBD1 (5 bases). Trimming pared 8 bases from V and 6 bases from J, leaving 10 bases between. Germline V lookup: CDR1 DFQATT, CDR2 SNEGSKA (reference sequence). CDR3 length: 10 residues. The CDR3 is CSPGGAEAFF. The CDR3 DNA reads as TGCAGTCCTGGGGGGGCTGAAGCTTTCTTT.

This clonotype was recorded many times. This chain uses TRBV12-3 or TRBV12-4 with TRBJ1-1; D remains unclear. The CDR3 runs to 13 residues. V dropped 5 bases and J dropped 8 bases, with 15 bases sitting between them. The CDR3 DNA sequence: TGTGCCAGCAGTCTTATTAGCCAGGCAGAAGCTTTCTTT. Its protein is CASSLISQAEAFF.

V usage is TRBV7-2 and J usage is TRBJ1-2, with 8 bases matching TRBD1. This CDR3 spans 14 amino acids. From germline, CDR1 is SGHTA and CDR2 FQGNSA. V dropped 5 bases and J dropped 7; count of bases not matched to a gene: 9. The CDR3 DNA reads as TGTGCCAGCAGCCCGACAGGACAGGGTTGTGGCTACACCTTC. Encoded protein: CASSPTGQGCGYTF.

This clonotype was detected a few times. The gene calls are TRBV20-1 and TRBJ2-2; 9 bases agree with TRBD1. The V gene end was trimmed by 6 bases and the J gene end by 6 bases; junction bases not matched to a gene: 14. This CDR3 spans 16 amino acids. CDR1 and CDR2 (germline): DFQATT, SNEGSKA (reference sequence). This CDR3 reads CSAQRARTGAAGELFF. Here the CDR3 DNA reads TGCAGTGCCCAGAGGGCGAGGACAGGGGCGGCCGGGGAGCTGTTTTTT.

V gene TRBV6-6 combines with J gene TRBJ1-4, with 10 bases fitting TRBD1. J lost 8 bases, V lost 7 bases, and 10 bases had no gene match. This CDR3 is 15 amino acids long. Germline V CDR1 and CDR2: MNHNY, SVGAGI (reference sequence). As DNA, the CDR3 is TGTGCCAGCAAGTTTCGGGACAGGGGCGGGGAAAAACTGTTTTTT. Its translation: CASKFRDRGGEKLFF.

The chain joins TRBV7-9 to TRBJ2-5; 8 bases map to TRBD1. With 6 bases clipped from V and 9 bases from J, the junction kept 15 bases outside the gene matches. The CDR3 sequence is 15 residues long. CDR1 and CDR2 (germline): SEHNR, FQNEAQ (reference sequence). CDR3 sequence: CASSTGQGESQPQYF. Written as DNA, the CDR3 is TGTGCCAGCAGTACAGGACAGGGCGAGAGTCAGCCCCAGTACTTC.

In its sample, this clonotype was seen many times. V usage is TRBV7-9 and J usage is TRBJ1-6; D uncertain. Trimming removed 0 bases at V and 7 bases at J, with 4 bases between. The CDR3 has 13 residues. Germline loops: CDR1 SEHNR, CDR2 FQNEAQ (reference sequence). The CDR3 spells CASSLAENSPLHF. The CDR3 nucleotides read TGTGCCAGCAGCTTAGCGGAGAATTCACCCCTCCACTTT. Filled out from reference TRBV7-9 and TRBJ1-6, the complete variable domain reads DTGVSQNPRHKITKRGQNVTFRCDPISEHNRLYWYRQTLGQGPEFLTYFQNEAQLEKSRLLSDRFSAERPKGSFSTLEIQRTEQGDSAMYLCASSLAENSPLHFGNGTRLTVT.

This clonotype occurred a few times. V usage is TRBV12-5 and J usage is TRBJ2-5; D may be TRBD2 (10 bases). Germline V gives CDR1 LGHNT, CDR2 FRNRAP. The CDR3 extends over 20 amino acids. V was clipped by 3 bases and J by 2 bases, with 28 bases between them. The CDR3 loop is CASGFGTGKNEREGQETQYF. CDR3 DNA: TGTGCTAGTGGTTTCGGGACAGGGAAAAACGAGCGGGAGGGTCAAGAGACCCAGTACTTC. The entire variable domain, with the rest obtained from reference TRBV12-5 and TRBJ2-5, is as follows: DARVTQTPRHKVTEMGQEVTMRCQPILGHNTVFWYRQTMMQGLELLAYFRNRAPLDDSGMPKDRFSAEMPDATLATLKIQPSEPRDSAVYFCASGFGTGKNEREGQETQYFGPGTRLLVL.

This clonotype was counted between two and nine times. The genes are TRBV7-2 and TRBJ1-5; a possible D gene is TRBD1 (5 bases). Germline V gives CDR1 SGHTA, CDR2 FQGNSA. Deletions cut 4 bases from V and 0 bases from J, with 10 bases between. CDR3 size: 15 residues. The CDR3 DNA sequence: TGTGCCAGCAGCTCCGGGACCAATAGCAATCAGCCCCAGCATTTT. The encoded protein is CASSSGTNSNQPQHF.

This clonotype was counted many times. The gene calls are TRBV5-4 and TRBJ2-7; no clear D. Germline V CDR1 and CDR2: SGHNT, YYREEE (reference sequence). Trimming pared 2 bases from V and 5 bases from J, leaving 11 bases between. The CDR3 extends over 13 amino acids. The CDR3 bases are TGTGCCAGCAGCTTCGGCAGCCGGGACGAGCAGTACTTC. As protein: CASSFGSRDEQYF.

The genes are TRBV14 and TRBJ2-5; 8 nucleotides agree with TRBD1. V shed 0 bases, J shed 3 bases, and the junction held 6 bases outside the gene matches. CDR1 SGHDN and CDR2 FVKESK come from the germline V gene. This CDR3 is 16 amino acids long. The CDR3 DNA follows: TGTGCCAGCAGCCAAGAGGCCGTGACAGGGGAAGAGACCCAGTACTTC. Translation gives CASSQEAVTGEETQYF.

In the case of this clonotype: This may stem from a read error, because a much larger clone lies one nucleotide away. The J gene is TRBJ2-7, the V gene TRBV11-1; 11 bases match TRBD2. The junction had 9 bases not matched to a gene; V was cut back by 3 bases and J by 5 bases. The CDR3 contains 16 residues. Germline V gives CDR1 SGHAT, CDR2 FQDESV (reference sequence). CDR3 region: CASSLQLAGEMDEQYF. As DNA, the CDR3 is TGTGCCAGCAGCTTGCAACTAGCGGGGGAAATGGACGAGCAGTACTTC.

In its sample, this clonotype was seen many times. For the CDR3, the DNA is TGTGCCAGCAGGAGACAGGTTTTGGGATCCGAGCAGTACTTC. Protein sequence: CASRRQVLGSEQYF. This chain connects TRBV2 to TRBJ2-7, with D possibly matching TRBD1 (6 bases). The CDR3 has 14 amino acids. Looked up from germline, CDR1 is SNHLY and CDR2 is FYNNEI. V was clipped by 6 bases and J by 6 bases, with 18 bases between them.

This rearrangement joins TRBV2 to TRBJ1-2; D might be TRBD1 (6 bases). Between the trimmed V and J ends, which lost 2 bases and 8 bases, there was a span of 15 bases. The CDR3 is 14 residues long. Germline-derived CDR1 and CDR2 are SNHLY and FYNNEI. CDR3 amino acids: CASSETGYLKGYTF. In DNA form, the CDR3 reads TGTGCCAGCAGTGAAACAGGGTATCTAAAAGGCTACACCTTC.